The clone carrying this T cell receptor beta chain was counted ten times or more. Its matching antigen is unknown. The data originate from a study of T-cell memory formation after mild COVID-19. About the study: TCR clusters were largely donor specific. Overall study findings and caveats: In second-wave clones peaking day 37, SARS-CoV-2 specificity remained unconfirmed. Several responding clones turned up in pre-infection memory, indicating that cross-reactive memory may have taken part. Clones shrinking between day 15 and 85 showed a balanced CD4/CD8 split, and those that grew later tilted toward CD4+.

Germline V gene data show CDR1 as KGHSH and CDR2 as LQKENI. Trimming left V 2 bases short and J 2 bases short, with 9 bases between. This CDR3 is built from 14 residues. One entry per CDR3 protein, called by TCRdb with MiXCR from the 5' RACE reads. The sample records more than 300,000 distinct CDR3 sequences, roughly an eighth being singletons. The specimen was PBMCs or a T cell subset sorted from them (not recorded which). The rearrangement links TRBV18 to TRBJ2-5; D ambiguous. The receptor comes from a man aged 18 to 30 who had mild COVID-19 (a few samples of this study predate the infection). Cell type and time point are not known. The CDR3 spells CASSPGRSQETQYF. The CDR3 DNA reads TGTGCCAGCTCACCAGGGCGCAGTCAAGAGACCCAGTACTTC.